The T cell receptor (beta chain) under discussion was sequenced for a study of blood T cells in healthy people across ages. This clonotype showed up just a few times. PCR was performed a second time for 7 to 11 cycles using a sample-barcoded 5' primer and a J-beta primer mix. A single record per CDR3 protein comes from TCRdb applying MiXCR to the 5' RACE reads. Found here are 1.5 million to 2 million distinct CDR3 sequences, roughly 49% of them singletons; the top ten hold more than 2%. This CDR3 spans 15 amino acids. Germline CDR1 reads MGHRA; CDR2 reads YSYEKL. Source material: blood. This TCR derives from a woman aged 40 to 55 in good health. This sequence joins TRBV4-1 and TRBJ2-7; possible D gene TRBD1, 5 bases. The last part of the DNA fits TRBJ2-5 better; the J call may be wrong. CDR3 sequence: CASSPGQGILETQYF. The CDR3 bases are TGCGCCAGCAGCCCAGGGCAGGGTATTTTGGAGACCCAGTACTTC.